This TCR beta chain was identified in a study of TIL therapy for anti-PD-1-resistant metastatic lung cancer. The time point was: pre-treatment sample, taken before nivolumab and TIL therapy. The immunoSEQ assay was v3. Libraries were prepared by immunoSEQ multiplex PCR; TCRdb keeps only in-frame clonotypes and omits some of them. The table has approximately 53,000 clones, around 80% seen once. Germline V lookup: CDR1 MGHRA, CDR2 YSYEKL. This CDR3 has 15 residues. J was trimmed by 5 bases and V by 3 bases; bases with no gene match: 9. The genes are TRBV4-1 and TRBJ2-5; 7 bases are a match to TRBD2. The sequencing here drew on blood, taken at baseline. The clonotype was recovered from a woman between 30 and 80 years old with non-small cell lung cancer. The CDR3 sequence: CASSQVSLASETQYF. The CDR3 coding sequence is TGCGCCAGCAGCCAGGTTTCACTAGCGAGCGAGACCCAGTACTTC.